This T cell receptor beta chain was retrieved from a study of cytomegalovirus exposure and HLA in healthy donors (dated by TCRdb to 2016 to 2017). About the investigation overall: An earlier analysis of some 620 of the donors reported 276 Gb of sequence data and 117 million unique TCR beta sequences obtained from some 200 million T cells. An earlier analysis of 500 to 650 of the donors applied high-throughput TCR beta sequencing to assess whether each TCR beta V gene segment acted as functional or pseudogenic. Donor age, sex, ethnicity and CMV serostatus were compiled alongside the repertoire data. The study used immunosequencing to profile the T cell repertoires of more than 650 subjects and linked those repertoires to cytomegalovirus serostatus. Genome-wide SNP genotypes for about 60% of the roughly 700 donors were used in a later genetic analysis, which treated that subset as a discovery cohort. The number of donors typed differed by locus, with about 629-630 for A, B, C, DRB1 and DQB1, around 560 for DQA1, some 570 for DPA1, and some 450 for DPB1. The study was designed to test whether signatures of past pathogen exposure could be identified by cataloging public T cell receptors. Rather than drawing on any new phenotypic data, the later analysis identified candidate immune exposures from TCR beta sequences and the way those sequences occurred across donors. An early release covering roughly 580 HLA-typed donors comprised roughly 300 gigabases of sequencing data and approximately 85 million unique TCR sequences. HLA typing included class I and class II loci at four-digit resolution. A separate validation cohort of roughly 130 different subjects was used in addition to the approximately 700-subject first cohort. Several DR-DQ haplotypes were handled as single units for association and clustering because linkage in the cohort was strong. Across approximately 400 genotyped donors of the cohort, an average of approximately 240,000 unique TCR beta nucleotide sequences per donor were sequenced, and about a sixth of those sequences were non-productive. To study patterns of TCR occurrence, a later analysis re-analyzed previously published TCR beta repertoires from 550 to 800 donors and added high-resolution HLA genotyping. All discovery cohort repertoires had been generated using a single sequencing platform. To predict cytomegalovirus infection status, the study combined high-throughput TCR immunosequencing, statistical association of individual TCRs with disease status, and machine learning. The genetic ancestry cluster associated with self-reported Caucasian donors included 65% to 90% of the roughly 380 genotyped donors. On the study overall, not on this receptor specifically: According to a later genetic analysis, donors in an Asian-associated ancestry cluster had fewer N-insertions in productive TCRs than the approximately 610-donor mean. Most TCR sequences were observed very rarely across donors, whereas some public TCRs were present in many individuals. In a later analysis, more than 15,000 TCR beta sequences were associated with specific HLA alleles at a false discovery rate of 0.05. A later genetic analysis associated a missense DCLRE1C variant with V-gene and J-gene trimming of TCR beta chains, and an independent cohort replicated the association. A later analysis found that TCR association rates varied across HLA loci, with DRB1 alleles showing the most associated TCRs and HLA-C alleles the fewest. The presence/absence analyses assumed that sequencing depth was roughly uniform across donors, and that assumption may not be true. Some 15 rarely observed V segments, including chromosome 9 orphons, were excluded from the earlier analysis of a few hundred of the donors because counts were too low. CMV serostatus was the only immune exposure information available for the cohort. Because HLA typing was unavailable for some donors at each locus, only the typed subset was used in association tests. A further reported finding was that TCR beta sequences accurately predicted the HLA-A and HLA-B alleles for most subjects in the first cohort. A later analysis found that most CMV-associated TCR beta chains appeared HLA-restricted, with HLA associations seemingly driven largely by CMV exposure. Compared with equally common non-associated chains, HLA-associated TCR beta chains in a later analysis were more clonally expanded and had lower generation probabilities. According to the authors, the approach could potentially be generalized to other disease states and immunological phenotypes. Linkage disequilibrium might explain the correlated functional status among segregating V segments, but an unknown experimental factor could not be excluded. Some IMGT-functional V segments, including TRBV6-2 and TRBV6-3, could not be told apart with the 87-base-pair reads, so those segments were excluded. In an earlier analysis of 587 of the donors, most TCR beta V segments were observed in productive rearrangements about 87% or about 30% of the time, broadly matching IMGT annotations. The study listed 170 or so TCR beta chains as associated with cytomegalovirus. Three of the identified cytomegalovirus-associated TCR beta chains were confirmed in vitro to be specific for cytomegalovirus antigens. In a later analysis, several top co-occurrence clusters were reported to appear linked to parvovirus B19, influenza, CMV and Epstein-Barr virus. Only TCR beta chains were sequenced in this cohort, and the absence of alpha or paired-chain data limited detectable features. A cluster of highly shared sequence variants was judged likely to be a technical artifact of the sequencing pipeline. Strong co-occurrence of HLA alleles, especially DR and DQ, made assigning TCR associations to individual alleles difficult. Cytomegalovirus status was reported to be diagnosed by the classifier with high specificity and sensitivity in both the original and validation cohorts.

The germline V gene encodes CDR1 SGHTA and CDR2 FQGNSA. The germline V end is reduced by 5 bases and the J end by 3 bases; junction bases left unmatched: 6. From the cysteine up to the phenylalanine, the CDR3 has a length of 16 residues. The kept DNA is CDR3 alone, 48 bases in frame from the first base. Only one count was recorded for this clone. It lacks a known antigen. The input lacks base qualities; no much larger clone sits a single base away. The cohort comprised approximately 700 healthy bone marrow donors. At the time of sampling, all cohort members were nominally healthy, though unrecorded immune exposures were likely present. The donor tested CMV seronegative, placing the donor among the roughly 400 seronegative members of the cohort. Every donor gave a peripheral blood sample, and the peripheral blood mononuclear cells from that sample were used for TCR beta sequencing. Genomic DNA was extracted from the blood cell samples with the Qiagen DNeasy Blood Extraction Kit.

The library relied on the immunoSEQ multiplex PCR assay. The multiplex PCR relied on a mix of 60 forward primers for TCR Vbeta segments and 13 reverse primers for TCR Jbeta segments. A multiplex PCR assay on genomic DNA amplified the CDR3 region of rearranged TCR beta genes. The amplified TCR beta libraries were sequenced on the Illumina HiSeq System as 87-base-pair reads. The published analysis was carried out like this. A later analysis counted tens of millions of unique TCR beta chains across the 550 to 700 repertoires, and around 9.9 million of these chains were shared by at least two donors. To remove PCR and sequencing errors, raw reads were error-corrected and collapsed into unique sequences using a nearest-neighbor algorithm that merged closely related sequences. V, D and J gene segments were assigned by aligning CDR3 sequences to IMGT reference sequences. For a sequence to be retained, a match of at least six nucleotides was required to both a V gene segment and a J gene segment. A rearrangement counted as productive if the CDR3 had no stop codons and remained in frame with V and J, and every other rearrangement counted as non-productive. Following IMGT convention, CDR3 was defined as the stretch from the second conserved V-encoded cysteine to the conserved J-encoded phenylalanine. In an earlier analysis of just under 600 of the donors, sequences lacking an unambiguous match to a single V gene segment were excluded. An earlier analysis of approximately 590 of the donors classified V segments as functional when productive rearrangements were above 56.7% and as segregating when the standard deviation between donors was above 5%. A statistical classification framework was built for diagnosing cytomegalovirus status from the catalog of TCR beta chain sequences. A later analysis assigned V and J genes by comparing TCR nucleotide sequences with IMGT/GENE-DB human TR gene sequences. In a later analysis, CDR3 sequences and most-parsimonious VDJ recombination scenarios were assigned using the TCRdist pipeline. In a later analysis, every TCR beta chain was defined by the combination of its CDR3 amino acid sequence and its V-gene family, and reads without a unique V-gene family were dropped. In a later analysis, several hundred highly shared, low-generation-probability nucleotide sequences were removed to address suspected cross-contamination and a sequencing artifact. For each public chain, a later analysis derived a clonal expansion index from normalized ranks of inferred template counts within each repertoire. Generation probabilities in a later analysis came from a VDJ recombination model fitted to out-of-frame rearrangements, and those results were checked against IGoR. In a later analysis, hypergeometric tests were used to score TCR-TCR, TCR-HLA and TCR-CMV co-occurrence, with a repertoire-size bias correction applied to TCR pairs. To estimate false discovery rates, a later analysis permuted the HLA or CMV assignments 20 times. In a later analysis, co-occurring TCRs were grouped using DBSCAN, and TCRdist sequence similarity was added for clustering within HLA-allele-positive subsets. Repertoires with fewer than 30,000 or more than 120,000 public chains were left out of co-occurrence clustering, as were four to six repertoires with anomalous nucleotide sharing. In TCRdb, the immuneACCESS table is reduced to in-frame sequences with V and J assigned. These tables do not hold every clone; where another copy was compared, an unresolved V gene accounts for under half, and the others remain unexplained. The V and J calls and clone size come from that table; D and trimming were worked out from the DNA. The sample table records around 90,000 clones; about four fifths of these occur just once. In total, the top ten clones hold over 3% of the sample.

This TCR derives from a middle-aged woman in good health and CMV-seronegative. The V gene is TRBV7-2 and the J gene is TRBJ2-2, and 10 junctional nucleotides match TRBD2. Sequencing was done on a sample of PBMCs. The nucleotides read TGTGCCAGCAGCCCTACTAGCGGGGTGTACACCGGGGAGCTGTTTTTT. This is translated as CASSPTSGVYTGELFF.